This T cell receptor (beta chain) was captured in a study of blood T cells in healthy people across ages. At the level of the study: Through template switching, about one barcoded beta molecule was captured per two T cells, as measured in model experiments. Regarding the study as a whole: Long-lived donors carried more naive CD4+ cells and greater diversity than aged donors.

On this clonotype: Its antigen is still unknown.

Drawn from each donor were roughly 10 milliliters of peripheral blood. A J-beta primer mix and a sample-barcoded 5' primer were used in a second PCR of roughly 7 to 12 cycles. Carrying 12 random nucleotides, a template-switch adaptor labeled each individual cDNA molecule. Using its own MiXCR run on the 5' RACE reads, TCRdb lists one record per CDR3 protein. The data contain a few hundred thousand distinct CDR3 sequences, 27% of them singletons. The CDR3 has 15 residues. CDR1 and CDR2 (germline): MGHRA, YSYEKL. The source material was blood. The receptor comes from a woman between 70 and 85 years old in good health. This rearrangement joins TRBV4-1 to TRBJ2-5, with 12 positions matching TRBD2. The end of the DNA aligns better with TRBJ2-7, so the J call may be wrong. CDR3 in amino acids: CASSQVRTSGVEQYF. The CDR3 DNA is TGCGCCAGCAGCCAAGTTCGGACTAGCGGGGTCGAGCAGTACTTC.